The 22 T cell receptor beta chains presented below share a single source sample, sequenced in a study of T cells in Graves' hyperthyroidism and ophthalmopathy. The source material, RNA transcripts, was used to amplify TCR beta CDR3 regions. Using the HTBI primer set, a first-round RT-PCR was run on the TCR CDR3. TCRdb ran MiXCR on the multiplex PCR reads and lists one entry per CDR3 protein. This table has a few hundred thousand distinct CDR3 sequences, 13% to 15% appearing once. The sequenced sample was blood. The receptors were gathered from a woman in her 30s with Graves' ophthalmopathy.

At least ten counts were recorded for this clonotype. The V and J genes are TRBV15 and TRBJ1-5; D remains ambiguous. V gave up 3 bases and J gave up 5 bases, with 8 bases separating them. There are 13 residues in the CDR3. CDR1 and CDR2 (germline): LNHNV, YYDKDF (reference sequence). For the CDR3, the DNA is TGTGCCACCAGCAGTCACTGGGATCAGCCCCAGCATTTT. It codes for CATSSHWDQPQHF.

At least ten counts were recorded for this clonotype. The chain uses TRBV11-2 and TRBJ2-3; 13 bases map to TRBD2. The CDR3 is made up of 17 amino acids. Trimming removed 1 base from V and 5 bases from J; junction bases left unmatched: 6. Germline assignment: CDR1 SGHAT and CDR2 FQNNGV. CDR3 bases: TGTGCCAGCAGCTTAGGAACTAGCGGGGGGGCTAGAGATACGCAGTATTTT. It yields the protein CASSLGTSGGARDTQYF. Together with reference TRBV11-2 and TRBJ2-3, the CDR3 gives the full variable domain: EAGVAQSPRYKIIEKRQSVAFWCNPISGHATLYWYQQILGQGPKLLIQFQNNGVVDDSQLPKDRFSAERLKGVDSTLKIQPAKLEDSAVYLCASSLGTSGGARDTQYFGPGTRLTVL.

This clonotype was counted at least ten times. J is TRBJ2-1 and V is TRBV6-1; the D is unclear. The CDR3 has 13 amino acids. Trimming shortened V by 6 bases and J by 3 bases, and 9 bases separated the two germline ends. The germline gives CDR1 MNHNS, CDR2 SASEGT. The CDR3 spells CASRGFDYNEQFF. The CDR3 DNA sequence: TGTGCCAGCAGGGGTTTTGACTACAATGAGCAGTTCTTC.

This chain joins TRBV6-2 or TRBV6-3 and TRBJ1-6; TRBD1 matches at 9 bases. This CDR3 region has 13 residues. Germline CDR1 reads MNHEY; CDR2 reads SVGEGT. V was clipped by 2 bases and J by 13 bases; unmatched bases: 3. This CDR3 reads CASSYRDRGPLHF. The CDR3 coding sequence is TGTGCCAGCAGTTACCGCGACAGGGGGCCCCTCCACTTT.

The chain has TRBV11-2 and TRBJ2-1; D may be TRBD1 or TRBD2 (6 bases each). V lost 1 base and J lost 6, with 13 bases in between. Germline V gene sequence: CDR1 SGHAT, CDR2 FQNNGV. This CDR3 is built from 15 residues. CDR3 loop: CASSLANGGGNEQFF. The CDR3 coding sequence is TGTGCCAGCAGCTTAGCCAATGGAGGGGGCAATGAGCAGTTCTTC. The full variable domain, in which reference TRBV11-2 and TRBJ2-1 provide the parts outside the CDR3, is EAGVAQSPRYKIIEKRQSVAFWCNPISGHATLYWYQQILGQGPKLLIQFQNNGVVDDSQLPKDRFSAERLKGVDSTLKIQPAKLEDSAVYLCASSLANGGGNEQFFGPGTRLTVL.

This clonotype has at least ten counts. The rearrangement links TRBV30 to TRBJ2-4; D ambiguous. The germline V gene encodes CDR1 GTSNPN and CDR2 SVGIG (reference sequence). Trimming cost V 8 bases and J 6 bases, with 20 bases left between them. This CDR3 comprises 14 residues. The chain's CDR3 is CAREEKIPGNIQYF. The CDR3 nucleotides read TGTGCCCGTGAGGAAAAAATCCCGGGAAACATTCAGTACTTC.

This clonotype was observed at least ten times. The chain recombines TRBV20-1 with TRBJ2-3, with 14 positions matching TRBD2. V shed 5 bases and J 2 bases; nucleotides not matched to a gene: 9. This CDR3 spans 17 amino acids. Germline CDR1 DFQATT, CDR2 SNEGSKA (reference sequence). The CDR3 loop reads CSAPGTSGGLHTDTQYF. CDR3 DNA sequence: TGCAGTGCTCCCGGGACTAGCGGGGGCCTACACACAGATACGCAGTATTTT.

This clonotype was seen repeatedly, ten times or more. The chain carries TRBV5-5 and TRBJ1-5; D remains unclear. Germline loops: CDR1 SGHKS, CDR2 YYEKEE (reference sequence). The CDR3 loop spans 14 amino acids. Trimming left V 0 bases short and J 6 bases short, with 10 bases between. CDR3 nucleotides: TGTGCCAGCAGCTTGGTCGGGGAAGGTCAGCCCCAGCATTTT. This codes for CASSLVGEGQPQHF.

A word on this clonotype: Since a much larger clone is just one base distant, this may be a read error. The CDR3, as DNA: TGTGTCAGCAGTCCGGACAGTAAAAATCAGCCCCAGCATTTT. Translation gives CVSSPDSKNQPQHF. This chain connects TRBV2 to TRBJ1-5, with a tentative D call TRBD1 (6 bases). Germline CDR1 reads SNHLY; CDR2 reads FYNNEI. The CDR3 contains 14 residues.

This clonotype was picked up many times. The chain joins TRBV15 to TRBJ1-1; D is unclear. Trimming left V 0 bases short and J 8 bases short, with 16 bases between. There are 15 residues in the CDR3. Looked up from germline, CDR1 is LNHNV and CDR2 is YYDKDF (reference sequence). In nucleotides, the CDR3 is TGTGCCACCAGCAGAGATCTACGCCCGTCGGACGAAGCTTTCTTT. Encoded protein: CATSRDLRPSDEAFF.

This clonotype came up many times. This chain links TRBV28 with TRBJ2-7; TRBD1 matches at 10 bases. V dropped 3 bases and J dropped 5; count of bases not matched to a gene: 7. The CDR3 is made up of 15 amino acids. Germline CDR1 is MDHEN and CDR2 is SYDVKM. CDR3 DNA: TGTGCCAGCAGTTTTACCGGGACAGGGGTCGACGAGCAGTACTTC. Its protein is CASSFTGTGVDEQYF. The entire variable domain, with the rest obtained from reference TRBV28 and TRBJ2-7, is as follows: DVKVTQSSRYLVKRTGEKVFLECVQDMDHENMFWYRQDPGLGLRLIYFSYDVKMKEKGDIPEGYSVSREKKERFSLILESASTNQTSMYLCASSFTGTGVDEQYFGPGTRLTVT.

This clonotype was counted only a few times. V is TRBV29-1 and J is TRBJ1-2; D is ambiguous. This CDR3 comprises 12 residues. The germline gives CDR1 SQVTM, CDR2 ANQGSEA. V was pared by 6 bases and J by 1 base, with 9 bases between. CDR3 DNA: TGCAGCGTACAGCAGAATAACTATGGCTACACCTTC. This gives the protein CSVQQNNYGYTF.

Comment on this clonotype: Since a much larger clone is just one base distant, this may be a read error. The V gene is TRBV15, the J gene TRBJ2-5, with unresolved D. Trimming took off 2 bases at V and 5 bases at J, with 6 bases between the two ends. Germline V gives CDR1 LNHNV, CDR2 YYDKDF (reference sequence). The CDR3 has 12 amino acids. The CDR3 coding sequence is TGTGCCACCAGCAGAAATTCGGAGACCCAGTACTTC. Encoded protein: CATSRNSETQYF.

The sample holds many counts of this clonotype. The chain employs TRBV5-1 and TRBJ2-5; D gene ambiguous. The germline V gene encodes CDR1 SGHRS and CDR2 YFSETQ. This CDR3 has 17 amino acids. V lost 0 bases and J 1 base, leaving 16 bases between the germline ends. The CDR3 here is CASSLDLGAASQETQYF. The CDR3 DNA sequence: TGCGCCAGCAGCTTGGATTTGGGCGCGGCTAGCCAAGAGACCCAGTACTTC.

This clonotype was seen just once. V and J are TRBV11-2 and TRBJ1-2, with a tentative D call TRBD1 (5 bases). V was cut by 5 bases and J by 4 bases, with 14 bases left in between. The V gene's germline CDR1 is SGHAT and CDR2 FQNNGV. This CDR3 is built from 14 residues. The CDR3 spells CASSPTGPIYGYTF. For the CDR3, the DNA is TGTGCCAGCAGCCCGACGGGACCGATCTATGGCTACACCTTC.

This clonotype showed up just a few times. The gene calls are TRBV7-3 and TRBJ2-6; D not certain. V shed 5 bases and J shed 0 bases, with 5 bases lying between them. Germline CDR1 is SGHTA and CDR2 is FQGTGA. This CDR3 is 14 amino acids long. The CDR3 nucleotides read TGTGCCAGCAGCGTCGACTCTGGGGCCAACGTCCTGACTTTC. It specifies CASSVDSGANVLTF. Full variable domain (missing parts from reference TRBV7-3 and TRBJ2-6): GAGVSQTPSNKVTEKGKYVELRCDPISGHTALYWYRQSLGQGPEFLIYFQGTGAADDSGLPNDRFFAVRPEGSVSTLKIQRTERGDSAVYLCASSVDSGANVLTFGAGSRLTVL.

Points on this clonotype: This may come from a read error, since a much larger clone is one base off. This chain links TRBV28 with TRBJ1-1, with a tentative D call TRBD1 (6 bases). There are 13 residues in the CDR3. CDR1 MDHEN and CDR2 SYDVKM come from the germline V gene. V was trimmed by 5 bases and J by 8 bases, leaving 15 bases between them. CDR3 protein: CASSPPARGEAFF. CDR3 coding DNA: TGTGCCAGCAGTCCCCCGGCCAGGGGAGAAGCTTTCTTT.

This clonotype has just a few counts. V usage is TRBV19 and J usage is TRBJ2-3; D perhaps matches TRBD1 (5 bases). The CDR3 covers 14 residues. CDR1 and CDR2 (germline): LNHDA, SQIVND (reference sequence). Trimming removed 6 bases at V and 4 bases at J, with 14 bases between. The CDR3 protein is CASSVQASSDTQYF. CDR3 sequence (DNA): TGTGCCAGTAGCGTACAGGCTTCTTCAGATACGCAGTATTTT.

The table lists this clonotype with many counts. The chain couples TRBV12-5 to TRBJ2-3, with D perhaps matching TRBD2 (5 bases). Germline assignment: CDR1 LGHNT and CDR2 FRNRAP. The CDR3 consists of 13 residues. The germline V and J ends were trimmed by 4 bases and 4 bases, with 9 bases remaining between them. The CDR3 bases are TGTGCTAGTGGTTCCGGGGTGTCAGATACGCAGTATTTT. This codes for CASGSGVSDTQYF.

The sample holds many counts of this clonotype. The chain links TRBV3-1 to TRBJ1-1; D is unresolved. Germline CDR1 LGHDT, CDR2 YNNKEL (reference sequence). CDR3 size: 12 residues. V lost 0 bases and J 4 bases, leaving 3 bases between the germline ends. The DNA of the CDR3 is TGTGCCAGCAGCCAAGATCGCACTGAAGCTTTCTTT. As protein: CASSQDRTEAFF. Complete variable domain (other parts from reference TRBV3-1 and TRBJ1-1): DTAVSQTPKYLVTQMGNDKSIKCEQNLGHDTMYWYKQDSKKFLKIMFSYNNKELIINETVPNRFSPKSPDKAHLNLHINSLELGDSAVYFCASSQDRTEAFFGQGTRLTVV.

This clonotype was seen more than once but under ten times. The germline gene is not matched at one end of the junction; a read error may be the cause. The CDR3 reads CASSQGLAVQDTQYF. In nucleotides, the CDR3 is TGTGCCAGCAGCCAAGGACTAGCGGTACAGGATACGCAGTATTTT. The chain recombines TRBV4-1 with TRBJ2-3, with 10 bases aligning to TRBD2. In germline, CDR1 is MGHRA, CDR2 YSYEKL. The CDR3 covers 15 residues.

This chain connects TRBV4-2 to TRBJ2-1, with 8 bases fitting TRBD2. V lost 4 bases and J lost 0; bases outside the gene matches: 8. Germline lookup yields CDR1 LGHNA and CDR2 YNFKEQ. The CDR3 spans 17 residues. The chain's CDR3 is CASSPSGGRSSYNEQFF. The CDR3 nucleotides read TGTGCCAGCAGCCCCAGCGGGGGCCGAAGCTCCTACAATGAGCAGTTCTTC.